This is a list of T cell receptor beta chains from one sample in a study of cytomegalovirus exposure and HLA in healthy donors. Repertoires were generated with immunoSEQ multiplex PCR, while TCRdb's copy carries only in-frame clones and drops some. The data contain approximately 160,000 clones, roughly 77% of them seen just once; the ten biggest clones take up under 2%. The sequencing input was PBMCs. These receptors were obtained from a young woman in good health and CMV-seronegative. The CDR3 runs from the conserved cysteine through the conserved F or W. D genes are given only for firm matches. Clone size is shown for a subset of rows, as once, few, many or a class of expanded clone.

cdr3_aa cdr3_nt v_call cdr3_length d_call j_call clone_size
CASSLEFRANTEAFF TGTGCCAGCAGCTTAGAGTTCAGGGCGAACACTGAAGCTTTCTTT TRBV7-2 15 . TRBJ1-1 .
CASSRGGDGYTF TGTGCCAGCAGCCGGGGGGGCGATGGCTACACCTTC TRBV11-3 12 . TRBJ1-2 .
CASSAGQMNTEAFF TGTGCCAGCTCAGCGGGACAGATGAACACTGAAGCTTTCTTT TRBV18 14 TRBD1 TRBJ1-1 .
CASSLPGGGNIQYF TGTGCCAGCAGCTTACCAGGAGGAGGGAACATTCAGTACTTC TRBV7-2 14 . TRBJ2-4 .
CASSLGGTYEQYF TGTGCCAGCAGCTTGGGGGGAACCTACGAGCAGTACTTC TRBV11-2 13 . TRBJ2-7 .
CASSPGRGYEQYF TGTGCCAGCAGCCCGGGTAGGGGCTACGAGCAGTACTTC TRBV7-8 13 . TRBJ2-7 .
CASRSKPGQGYNEQFF TGTGCCAGTAGGTCCAAACCGGGACAGGGATACAATGAGCAGTTCTTC TRBV19 16 TRBD1 TRBJ2-1 .
CASSLAYPNYGYTF TGTGCCAGCAGCTTGGCCTATCCTAACTATGGCTACACCTTC TRBV5-6 14 . TRBJ1-2 .
CASSLVFDEQFF TGCGCCAGCAGCTTGGTATTCGATGAGCAGTTCTTC TRBV5-1 12 . TRBJ2-1 .
CSAGLWGRETQYF TGCAGCGCAGGCTTATGGGGGCGAGAGACCCAGTACTTC TRBV29-1 13 . TRBJ2-5 .
CASSEGWLAGGLSDIQYF TGTGCCAGCAGTGAGGGGTGGCTAGCGGGAGGGTTAAGCGACATTCAGTACTTC TRBV2 18 TRBD2 TRBJ2-4 once
CASSLPGRAHEQYF TGTGCCAGCAGTTTGCCCGGGAGGGCCCACGAGCAGTACTTC TRBV28 14 TRBD2 TRBJ2-7 .
CASSQAADSLYGYTF TGTGCCAGCAGCCAAGCCGCAGACAGTCTCTATGGCTACACCTTC TRBV4-2 15 . TRBJ1-2 .
CASSLGTSGRSYGEQYF TGTGCCAGCAGCTTGGGGACTAGCGGGCGTTCTTACGGCGAGCAGTACTTC TRBV7-9 17 TRBD2 TRBJ2-7 .
CASYLYEQYF TGTGCCAGCTATTTATACGAGCAGTACTTC TRBV6-1 10 . TRBJ2-7 .